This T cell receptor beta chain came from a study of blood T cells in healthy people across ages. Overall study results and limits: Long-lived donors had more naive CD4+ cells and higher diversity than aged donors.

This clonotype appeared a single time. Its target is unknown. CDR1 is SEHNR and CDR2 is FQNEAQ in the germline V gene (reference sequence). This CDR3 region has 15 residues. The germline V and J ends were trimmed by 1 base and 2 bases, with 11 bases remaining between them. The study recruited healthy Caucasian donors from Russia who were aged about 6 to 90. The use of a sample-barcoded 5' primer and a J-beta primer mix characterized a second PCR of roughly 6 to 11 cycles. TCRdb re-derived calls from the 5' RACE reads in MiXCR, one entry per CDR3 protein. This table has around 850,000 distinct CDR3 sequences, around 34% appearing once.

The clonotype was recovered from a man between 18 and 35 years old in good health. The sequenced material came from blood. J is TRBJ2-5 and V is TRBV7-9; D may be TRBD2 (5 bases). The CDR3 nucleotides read TGTGCCAGCAGCTTAGTGCCTAGCCTGCAAGAGACCCAGTACTTC. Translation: CASSLVPSLQETQYF.